This TCR beta chain was obtained from a study of vaccination and CD4 T cells after COVID-19. Turning to the study itself: Stimuli were overlapping spike peptide pools of SARS-CoV-2 and three common cold coronaviruses (HCoV-NL63, HCoV-OC43, HCoV-229E).

The CDR3 is 13 residues long. The germline V and J ends were trimmed by 6 bases and 6 bases, with 14 bases remaining between them. The V gene's germline CDR1 is MNHNS and CDR2 SASEGT. The treatment was: 10-day PBMC culture with coronavirus spike peptide pools or control peptides (ViraFEST assay). Under the ViraFEST approach, antigen-specific T cells were expanded with peptide pools and TCRs subsequently sequenced. The healthy vaccine recipients were free of prior SARS-CoV-2 infection; their nucleocapsid antibodies were negative before and after vaccination. Cultures used 2.1 million or so PBMCs per well, about 10 IU/ml IL-2 and 8 to 10 ug/ml peptides. The table lists this clonotype with a few counts. Its antigen remains unknown. With the Oncomine TCR Beta short-read assay, DNA from cultured CD4+ T cells was sequenced. TCRdb processed the PCR reads anew with MiXCR; each CDR3 protein has one entry. Of tens of thousands of distinct CDR3 sequences listed, around 42% were seen once; the top ten hold about a fifth.

The chain recombines TRBV6-1 with TRBJ1-1; possible D gene TRBD1, 5 bases. The sequence came from a human donor who received a COVID-19 vaccine. This material consisted of CD4+ T cells from blood, cultured in vitro, taken before SARS-CoV-2 vaccination. CDR3 in amino acids: CASSRTVQAEAFF. CDR3 in DNA: TGTGCCAGCAGCCGGACGGTACAGGCTGAAGCTTTCTTT.